One sample yielded the 12 T cell receptor beta chains listed below, sequenced in a study of identical twins listed by TCRdb under 2016. Libraries were prepared through 5' RACE. The instrument was an Illumina HiSeq 2000. Using fastp trimming at Q25 and MiXCR clonotype assembly, TCRdb reanalyzed the public sequencing data and kept in-frame beta chains. Here each entry gathers all rows of one CDR3 protein and keeps the most common genes and DNA. The sample records about 530,000 distinct CDR3 sequences, approximately 20% of which are singletons. Approximately 0.5% of the sample rests with the top ten. The same specimen was also included in a second study, on yellow fever vaccine responses in identical twins.

What was sequenced was CD4+ T cells sorted from blood. These receptors all come from a woman aged 18-30 years in good health.

The chain is built from TRBV10-3 and TRBJ2-1, with D possibly being TRBD1 or TRBD2 (5 bases each). The CDR3 sequence is 13 residues long. V lost 5 bases and J 6 bases, leaving 11 bases between the germline ends. Germline CDR1 reads ENHRY; CDR2 reads SYGVKD. This CDR3 reads CAISLGTSNEQFF. CDR3 bases: TGTGCCATCAGTCTTGGGACGAGCAATGAGCAGTTCTTC.

The chain combines TRBV29-1 with TRBJ1-2; no definite D call. Germline V gene sequence: CDR1 SQVTM, CDR2 ANQGSEA. With 5 bases removed from V and 0 bases from J, the gap between germline ends came to 13 bases. This CDR3 region has 14 residues. The CDR3 sequence is CSVYTIEPNYGYTF. CDR3 bases: TGCAGCGTTTATACGATAGAACCTAACTATGGCTACACCTTC.

This chain connects TRBV7-6 to TRBJ2-3, with D possibly TRBD1 on 6 matching bases. Germline assignment: CDR1 SGHVS and CDR2 FNYEAQ. V was trimmed by 2 bases and J by 4 bases, leaving 16 bases between them. This CDR3 comprises 16 residues. The CDR3 bases are TGTGCCAGCAGCTTACAGGGGCCGGGGCTCGCAGATACGCAGTATTTT. Its translation is CASSLQGPGLADTQYF.

The rearrangement links TRBV5-5 to TRBJ2-4, with D maybe TRBD2 (6 bases). V lost 4 bases to trimming and J lost 1 base, with 18 bases between them. Looked up from germline, CDR1 is SGHKS and CDR2 is YYEKEE (reference sequence). CDR3 length: 17 amino acids. This chain's CDR3 is CASSSLWGDRAKNIQYF. The DNA of the CDR3 is TGTGCCAGCAGCAGCCTATGGGGGGATCGGGCCAAAAACATTCAGTACTTC.

This clonotype was seen just once. Mismatch with germline at one junction end may stem from a read error. The rearrangement joins TRBV12-3 or TRBV12-4 to TRBJ2-3; D assignment may be TRBD1 or TRBD2 (5 bases each). This CDR3 region has 17 residues. Written as DNA, the CDR3 is TGTACCAGCAGTTTAGAACCCGGGGCGGGTGGCACAGATACGCAGTATTTT. Protein product: CTSSLEPGAGGTDTQYF.

The table lists this clonotype with a few counts. The rearrangement joins TRBV2 to TRBJ2-1; 11 nucleotides line up with TRBD2. The length of the CDR3 is 13 residues. V shed 7 bases and J 7 bases; nucleotides not matched to a gene: 3. Germline assignment: CDR1 SNHLY and CDR2 FYNNEI. CDR3 in DNA: TGTGCCAGCATACTAGCGGGGGTAAATGAGCAGTTCTTC. Its protein is CASILAGVNEQFF.

Details on this clonotype: A junction boundary mismatches the germline segment, possibly from a read error. The CDR3 DNA follows: TGTACCAGCAGTTTCGAAGGGACACTAACTATGAGCTACACCTTC. This codes for CTSSFEGTLTMSYTF. The rearrangement links TRBV12-3 or TRBV12-4 to TRBJ1-2; perhaps TRBD1 as D (6 bases). There are 15 residues in the CDR3.

V is TRBV28 and J is TRBJ2-5; D unclear. Trimming left V 7 bases short and J 4 bases short, with 13 bases between. Per the germline V gene, CDR1 is MDHEN and CDR2 is SYDVKM. The CDR3 consists of 13 residues. The CDR3 DNA is TGTGCCAGCAACATACCCCAGTTAGAGACCCAGTACTTC. Protein: CASNIPQLETQYF.

In this sample, this clonotype turned up a few times. The chain has TRBV6-5 and TRBJ1-5; TRBD1 might be the D (6 bases). Germline lookup yields CDR1 MNHEY and CDR2 SVGAGI. The CDR3 runs to 15 residues. Trimming pared 2 bases from V and 2 bases from J, leaving 10 bases between. CDR3 sequence: CASSYAQGGNQPQHF. For the CDR3, the DNA is TGTGCCAGCAGTTACGCACAGGGCGGCAATCAGCCCCAGCATTTT.

The chain has TRBV19 and TRBJ2-3; 12 positions agree with TRBD2. The CDR3 is 18 residues long. The germline CDR1 and CDR2 sequences are LNHDA and SQIVND (reference sequence). V lost 0 bases to trimming and J lost 1 base; unmatched junction nucleotides: 5. The CDR3 DNA is TGTGCCAGTAGTATAGACCCGTGGACTAGCGGGGGCACAGATACGCAGTATTTT. It translates to CASSIDPWTSGGTDTQYF. The full variable domain, with the rest looked up from reference TRBV19 and TRBJ2-3, is DGGITQSPKYLFRKEGQNVTLSCEQNLNHDAMYWYRQDPGQGLRLIYYSQIVNDFQKGDIAEGYSVSREKKESFPLTVTSAQKNPTAFYLCASSIDPWTSGGTDTQYFGPGTRLTVL.

This rearrangement joins TRBV6-2 or TRBV6-3 to TRBJ2-7; TRBD2 matches 15 bases. The CDR3 covers 22 residues. Germline CDR1 MNHEY, CDR2 SVGEGT. V trimming: 5 bases; J trimming: 0 bases; junction bases outside the gene matches: 20. CDR3 DNA sequence: TGTGCCAGCAGTCTCACCTCGCCACCGGGACTAGCGGGGGGCCCGAGCTCCTACGAGCAGTACGTC. This encodes CASSLTSPPGLAGGPSSYEQYV.

This clonotype was picked up many times. The rearrangement uses TRBV29-1 and TRBJ2-2, with D unclear. CDR3 size: 16 residues. Germline V gene sequence: CDR1 SQVTM, CDR2 ANQGSEA. Trimming removed 0 bases at V and 5 bases at J, with 16 bases between. CDR3 nucleotide sequence: TGCAGCGTTGAAGACCCTGGGGTCCCGTGGACCGGGGAGCTGTTTTTT. Translating gives CSVEDPGVPWTGELFF.